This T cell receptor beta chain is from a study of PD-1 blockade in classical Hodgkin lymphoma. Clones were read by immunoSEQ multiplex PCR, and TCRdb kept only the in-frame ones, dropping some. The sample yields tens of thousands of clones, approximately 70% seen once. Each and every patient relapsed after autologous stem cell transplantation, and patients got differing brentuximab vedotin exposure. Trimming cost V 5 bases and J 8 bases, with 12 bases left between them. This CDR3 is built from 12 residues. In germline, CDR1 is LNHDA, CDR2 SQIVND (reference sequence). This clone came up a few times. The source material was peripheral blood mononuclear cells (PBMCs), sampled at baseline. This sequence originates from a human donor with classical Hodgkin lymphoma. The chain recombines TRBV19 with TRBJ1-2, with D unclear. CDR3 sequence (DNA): TGTGCCAGTAGTGCGAGTAGCGAAGGCTACACCTTC. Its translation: CASSASSEGYTF.